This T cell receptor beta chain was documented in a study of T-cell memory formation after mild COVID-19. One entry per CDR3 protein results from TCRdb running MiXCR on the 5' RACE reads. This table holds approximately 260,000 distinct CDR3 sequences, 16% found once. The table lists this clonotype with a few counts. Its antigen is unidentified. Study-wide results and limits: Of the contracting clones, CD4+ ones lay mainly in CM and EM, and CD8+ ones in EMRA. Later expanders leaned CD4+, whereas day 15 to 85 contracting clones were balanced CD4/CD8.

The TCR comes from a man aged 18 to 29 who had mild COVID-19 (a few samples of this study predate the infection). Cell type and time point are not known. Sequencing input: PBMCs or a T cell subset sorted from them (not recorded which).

The CDR3 nucleotides are TGTGCCAGCAGCCCTACACAAGCAGGGGTTGGCTACACCTTC. It is translated as CASSPTQAGVGYTF. V is TRBV11-2 and J is TRBJ1-2; TRBD1 is a possible D gene (6 bases). Trimming left V 5 bases short and J 7 bases short, with 17 bases between. The CDR3 covers 14 residues. Germline V gene lookup returns CDR1 SGHAT and CDR2 FQNNGV.